One TCR beta chain is described in this entry. The data are from a study of blood T cell repertoires in COVID-19. The germline CDR1 and CDR2 sequences are LGHDT and YNNKEL (reference sequence). The CDR3 sequence is 14 residues long. V lost 4 bases, J lost 3 bases, and 4 bases stayed unmatched. Original analysis: Reference gene primer amplification gave estimated nucleated cell counts. Generated by immunoSEQ multiplex PCR, the TCRdb table keeps only in-frame clones and is missing some. That table gives V, J and clone size, and the DNA gave D and trimming. The sample lists around 85,000 clones, about 82% seen once, with about 8.5% in the top ten.

The chain carries TRBV3-1 (or the pseudogene TRBV3-2) and TRBJ2-3, with 7 bases that match TRBD1. The receptor's source is a man in his forties or fifties with active COVID-19. Source material: peripheral blood. Here the CDR3 reads CASSRTGVTDTQYF. DNA of the CDR3: TGTGCCAGCAGCCGGACAGGCGTAACAGATACGCAGTATTTT.